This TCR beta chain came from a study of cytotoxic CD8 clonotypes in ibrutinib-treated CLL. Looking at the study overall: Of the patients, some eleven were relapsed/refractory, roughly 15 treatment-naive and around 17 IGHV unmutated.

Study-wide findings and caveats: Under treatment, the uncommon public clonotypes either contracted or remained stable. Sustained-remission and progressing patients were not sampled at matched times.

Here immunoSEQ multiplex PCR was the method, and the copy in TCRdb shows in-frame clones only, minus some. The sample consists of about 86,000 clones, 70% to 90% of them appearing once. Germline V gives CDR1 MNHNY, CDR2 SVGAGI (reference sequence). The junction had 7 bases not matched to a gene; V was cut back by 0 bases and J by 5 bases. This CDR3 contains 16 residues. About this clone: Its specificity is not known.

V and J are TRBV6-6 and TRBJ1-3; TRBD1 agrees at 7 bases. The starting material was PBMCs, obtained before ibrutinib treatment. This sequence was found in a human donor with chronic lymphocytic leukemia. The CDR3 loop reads CASSYSRDRDRNTIYF. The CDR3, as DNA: TGTGCCAGCAGTTACTCCAGAGACAGGGACCGAAACACCATATATTTT.